Following are 28 T cell receptor beta chains from one sample sequenced in a study of blood T cell repertoires in COVID-19. Assay: immunoSEQ multiplex PCR; the TCRdb copy retains only in-frame clones and omits some. The data hold 150,000 to 200,000 clones, with about 93% observed a single time. Sample: peripheral blood. All receptors derive from a man between 50 and 59 years old with acute or convalescent COVID-19.

The rearrangement uses TRBV10-3 and TRBJ2-3, with TRBD2 matching 7 bases. J lost 0 bases, V lost 9 bases, and 6 bases had no gene match. This CDR3 spans 14 amino acids. The germline V gene encodes CDR1 ENHRY and CDR2 SYGVKD. CDR3 residues: CAIMSGASTDTQYF. Here the CDR3 DNA reads TGTGCCATTATGAGCGGGGCCAGCACAGATACGCAGTATTTT.

This chain links TRBV19 with TRBJ2-2, with 8 bases aligning to TRBD1. Trimming removed 0 bases from V and 3 bases from J; junction bases left unmatched: 9. Germline lookup yields CDR1 LNHDA and CDR2 SQIVND (reference sequence). The CDR3 has 18 residues. The CDR3 DNA follows: TGTGCCAGTAGTATAGAATCAGGGGGCGCTTGGGACACCGGGGAGCTGTTTTTT. Its protein product is CASSIESGGAWDTGELFF.

For the CDR3, the DNA is TGTGCCAGCAGTTTATTGCCCCGGACTAGCGGGGGTAACACAGATACGCAGTATTTT. This codes for CASSLLPRTSGGNTDTQYF. This chain connects TRBV27 to TRBJ2-3, with 13 bases fitting TRBD2. The V and J ends lost 1 base and 2 bases, in that order; junction bases with no gene match: 9. Germline CDR1 reads MNHEY; CDR2 reads SMNVEV (reference sequence). This CDR3 region has 19 residues.

DNA of the CDR3: TGTGCCAGCAGCCTTCTGACAGGTGAAGCTTTCTTT. Translating it yields CASSLLTGEAFF. The chain carries TRBV3-1 (or the pseudogene TRBV3-2) and TRBJ1-1; weak D call: TRBD1 (6 bases). CDR1 and CDR2 (germline): LGHDT, YNNKEL (reference sequence). Trimming left V 4 bases short and J 7 bases short, with 10 bases between. This CDR3 spans 12 amino acids.

This chain uses TRBV2 with TRBJ2-7; possible D gene TRBD1, 5 bases. Deletions cut 6 bases from V and 9 bases from J, with 9 bases between. CDR1 and CDR2 from the germline V gene are SNHLY and FYNNEI. The CDR3 is made up of 10 amino acids. The CDR3: CASRGQWQYF. The CDR3 DNA reads TGTGCCAGCAGGGGGCAATGGCAGTACTTC.

The chain combines TRBV28 with TRBJ2-7; TRBD2 aligns across 9 bases. Germline V gene sequence: CDR1 MDHEN, CDR2 SYDVKM. The J segment lost 1 base and the V segment lost 6 bases, leaving 22 bases of the junction unmatched. The CDR3 length is 20 residues. CDR3 sequence (DNA): TGTGCCAGCAGACGCAGGCGGACTAGCGCTGCCCTTTTCTTATCCTACGAGCAGTACTTC. Protein product: CASRRRRTSAALFLSYEQYF.

The chain combines TRBV5-4 with TRBJ2-1, with TRBD2 matching 13 bases. V trimming: 4 bases; J trimming: 7 bases; junction bases outside the gene matches: 5. Germline V lookup: CDR1 SGHNT, CDR2 YYREEE (reference sequence). This CDR3 has 15 residues. CDR3 region: CASSKTSGGRNEQFF. The CDR3 DNA follows: TGTGCCAGCAGCAAGACTAGCGGGGGGCGGAATGAGCAGTTCTTC. Using reference TRBV5-4 and TRBJ2-1 for the parts outside the CDR3, the full variable domain is ETGVTQSPTHLIKTRGQQVTLRCSSQSGHNTVSWYQQALGQGPQFIFQYYREEENGRGNFPPRFSGLQFPNYSSELNVNALELDDSALYLCASSKTSGGRNEQFFGPGTRLTVL.

Details on this clone: This specimen includes other DNA sequences encoding the same CDR3. The chain has TRBV5-1 and TRBJ1-1; 8 positions agree with TRBD1. The CDR3 spans 14 residues. The germline CDR1 and CDR2 sequences are SGHRS and YFSETQ. J gave up 5 bases and V 4 bases, and 7 bases lay outside the gene matches. DNA of the CDR3: TGCGCCAGCAGCCAGGGGACAGGAGGAACTGAAGCTTTCTTT. This translates into CASSQGTGGTEAFF.

This clone was observed a single time. The chain is built from TRBV10-1 and TRBJ2-1; 8 nucleotides align to TRBD1. Germline V gives CDR1 WNHNN, CDR2 SYGVQD (reference sequence). V lost 9 bases to trimming and J lost 8 bases; unmatched junction nucleotides: 9. This CDR3 is built from 13 residues. The CDR3 protein is CASPGQDSDEQFF. The CDR3 DNA sequence: TGCGCCAGTCCGGGACAGGATTCCGATGAGCAGTTCTTC.

This clone was picked up a small number of times. This sequence joins TRBV7-8 and TRBJ2-2; 8 nucleotides agree with TRBD1. Trimming cost V 4 bases and J 3 bases; bases outside gene matches: 4. Germline values: CDR1 SGHVS, CDR2 FQNEAQ. This CDR3 is built from 15 residues. This CDR3 is CASSSQGAYTGELFF. The DNA for the CDR3 is TGTGCCAGCAGCTCGCAGGGGGCGTACACCGGGGAGCTGTTTTTT.

The V call is TRBV6-5, the J call TRBJ1-1; 9 nucleotides match TRBD1. Germline CDR1 and CDR2: MNHEY and SVGAGI. V lost 7 bases and J lost 5; bases outside the gene matches: 8. The length of the CDR3 is 14 residues. This CDR3 is CASNKQGAGTEAFF. The CDR3 coding sequence is TGTGCCAGCAATAAACAGGGGGCTGGAACTGAAGCTTTCTTT.

This chain uses TRBV10-3 with TRBJ2-2, with 11 bases identical to TRBD2. The CDR3 is 16 residues long. V was pared by 5 bases and J by 5 bases, with 7 bases of the junction left unmatched. Germline V gene sequence: CDR1 ENHRY, CDR2 SYGVKD. The CDR3 is CAISPLAGGQTGELFF. The CDR3 nucleotides read TGTGCCATCAGTCCTCTAGCGGGGGGACAAACCGGGGAGCTGTTTTTT.

The chain combines TRBV7-9 with TRBJ2-7, with TRBD1 identical over 7 bases. The germline V gene has CDR1 SEHNR and CDR2 FQNEAQ (reference sequence). V dropped 1 base and J dropped 4; count of bases not matched to a gene: 4. The CDR3 covers 14 residues. In DNA form, the CDR3 reads TGTGCCAGCAGCTTAGATGGGACAGATTACGAGCAGTACTTC. Protein sequence: CASSLDGTDYEQYF. Variable domain in full (rest from reference TRBV7-9 and TRBJ2-7): DTGVSQNPRHKITKRGQNVTFRCDPISEHNRLYWYRQTLGQGPEFLTYFQNEAQLEKSRLLSDRFSAERPKGSFSTLEIQRTEQGDSAMYLCASSLDGTDYEQYFGPGTRLTVT.

The chain has TRBV27 and TRBJ2-2; D gene ambiguous. The CDR3 contains 15 residues. Germline assignment: CDR1 MNHEY and CDR2 SMNVEV (reference sequence). The germline V and J ends were trimmed by 6 bases and 3 bases, with 14 bases remaining between them. The CDR3 bases are TGTGCCAGCAGACCCCCCGGCGGATACACCGGGGAGCTGTTTTTT. Its protein product is CASRPPGGYTGELFF.

This chain connects TRBV7-4 to TRBJ2-7; possibly TRBD2 for D (6 bases). The CDR3 sequence is 15 residues long. Trimming shortened V by 1 base and J by 1 base, and 11 bases separated the two germline ends. Per the germline V gene, CDR1 is SGHVT and CDR2 is SQSDAQ. CDR3 loop: CASSLEGGNSYEQYV. The CDR3 region has the DNA TGTGCCAGCAGCTTAGAGGGCGGGAATTCCTACGAGCAGTACGTC.

This chain connects TRBV7-2 to TRBJ2-4, with 11 bases identical to TRBD1. Germline-derived CDR1 and CDR2 are SGHTA and FQGNSA. Trimming at V came to 4 bases and at J to 0 bases, leaving 11 bases not matched to a gene. The CDR3 loop spans 19 amino acids. The CDR3 bases are TGTGCCAGCAGCTCAGTAGGGACAGGGGGGACCCTAGCCAAAAACATTCAGTACTTC. It translates to CASSSVGTGGTLAKNIQYF.

To note about this clone: Other DNA variants within this sample encode the same CDR3. The chain carries TRBV4-2 and TRBJ2-7; 8 bases match TRBD2. The germline V gene has CDR1 LGHNA and CDR2 YNFKEQ. J was trimmed by 2 bases and V by 3 bases; bases with no gene match: 6. There are 15 residues in the CDR3. The CDR3 region has the DNA TGTGCCAGCAGCCAGGCTAGCGGGCAGACCTACGAGCAGTACTTC. Its protein product is CASSQASGQTYEQYF.

V and J are TRBV25-1 and TRBJ1-4, with 10 bases matching TRBD1. Trimming removed 0 bases from V and 8 bases from J; junction bases left unmatched: 6. The V gene's germline CDR1 is MGHDK and CDR2 SYGVNS. The CDR3 contains 16 residues. The CDR3 bases are TGTGCCAGCAGTGAATATGGACAGGGGGTTTGGGAAAAACTGTTTTTT. This gives the protein CASSEYGQGVWEKLFF.

This clone was seen a handful of times. V gene TRBV18 combines with J gene TRBJ2-2, with D possibly being TRBD2 (6 bases). CDR3 length: 15 residues. CDR1 is KGHSH and CDR2 is LQKENI in the germline V gene. V shed 2 bases and J shed 1 base, with 8 bases lying between them. CDR3 region: CASSPRGGNTGELFF. CDR3 nucleotide sequence: TGTGCCAGCTCACCAAGGGGAGGGAACACCGGGGAGCTGTTTTTT.

This chain links TRBV18 with TRBJ1-1; the D is unclear. V lost 5 bases and J lost 3, with 10 bases in between. The CDR3 runs to 13 residues. CDR1 and CDR2 (germline): KGHSH, LQKENI. CDR3 DNA: TGTGCCAGCTCATCCACGGAGTACACTGAAGCTTTCTTT. It translates to CASSSTEYTEAFF. Full variable domain (outside the CDR3, taken from reference TRBV18 and TRBJ1-1): NAGVMQNPRHLVRRRGQEARLRCSPMKGHSHVYWYRQLPEEGLKFMVYLQKENIIDESGMPKERFSAEFPKEGPSILRIQQVVRGDSAAYFCASSSTEYTEAFFGQGTRLTVV.

CDR3 sequence (DNA): TGTGCCTGCCACGCCAGGGGGCAGGGTAATTCACCCCTCCACTTT. Translating it yields CACHARGQGNSPLHF. This chain joins TRBV30 and TRBJ1-6; 8 bases line up with TRBD1. The J segment lost 6 bases and the V segment lost 6 bases, leaving 10 bases of the junction unmatched. There are 15 residues in the CDR3. CDR1 GTSNPN and CDR2 SVGIG come from the germline V gene (reference sequence).

The chain employs TRBV28 and TRBJ1-4; D not certain. The CDR3 covers 13 residues. CDR1 is MDHEN and CDR2 is SYDVKM in the germline V gene. The V end was cut by 7 bases, the J end by 0 bases, with 6 bases between. CDR3: CASTYPTNEKLFF. The DNA for the CDR3 is TGTGCCAGCACGTATCCAACTAATGAAAAACTGTTTTTT.

In DNA, the CDR3 is TGCGCCAGCAGCCTCCGGACAGGCCAGAGCTCCTATAATTCACCCCTCCACTTT. It translates to CASSLRTGQSSYNSPLHF. This chain uses TRBV5-1 with TRBJ1-6, with 7 bases fitting TRBD1. Looked up from germline, CDR1 is SGHRS and CDR2 is YFSETQ. The CDR3 is 18 amino acids. V trimming: 4 bases; J trimming: 0 bases; junction bases outside the gene matches: 10.

The chain joins TRBV19 to TRBJ2-1, with 9 nucleotides matching TRBD2. The CDR3 sequence is 15 residues long. Per germline, CDR1 LNHDA and CDR2 SQIVND (reference sequence). V was clipped by 3 bases and J by 5 bases; unmatched bases: 5. The CDR3 spells CASSILSGRNNEQFF. CDR3 coding DNA: TGTGCCAGTAGTATCCTTAGCGGGAGAAACAATGAGCAGTTCTTC.

The V call is TRBV7-9, the J call TRBJ1-1; D is undetermined. CDR3 length equals 15 residues. Germline CDR1 reads SEHNR; CDR2 reads FQNEAQ (reference sequence). V gave up 2 bases and J gave up 1 base, with 11 bases separating them. This CDR3 is CASSLSGFGNTEAFF. The CDR3 DNA reads TGTGCCAGCAGCTTATCGGGGTTTGGGAACACTGAAGCTTTCTTT.

The J gene is TRBJ2-5, the V gene TRBV6-5, with a tentative D call TRBD1 (5 bases). Trimming cost V 8 bases and J 1 base, with 14 bases left between them. The CDR3 spans 14 residues. Germline V lookup: CDR1 MNHEY, CDR2 SVGAGI. CDR3 in amino acids: CASRRGWGQETQYF. The CDR3 DNA reads as TGTGCCAGCCGAAGGGGATGGGGCCAAGAGACCCAGTACTTC.

The chain links TRBV5-1 to TRBJ1-2, with TRBD1 matching over 9 bases. CDR1 and CDR2 (germline): SGHRS, YFSETQ. The CDR3 contains 17 residues. J was trimmed by 7 bases and V by 2 bases; bases with no gene match: 15. CDR3 bases: TGCGCCAGCAGCTTCCTTGAAACCCCCCAGACAGGGGGTGGCTACACCTTC. This encodes CASSFLETPQTGGGYTF.

The V call is TRBV5-6, the J call TRBJ2-1; 7 bases are shared with TRBD2. The CDR3 has 13 amino acids. Trimming took 0 bases from V and 8 from J; bases not matched to a gene: 2. From germline, CDR1 is SGHDT and CDR2 YYEEEE. CDR3 nucleotides: TGTGCCAGCAGCTTGGTCCGGGGGGATGAGCAGTTCTTC. This sequence encodes CASSLVRGDEQFF.